These 26 T cell receptor beta chains were sequenced from one sample in a study of CD8 T cells in Susac syndrome. RNA amounts of roughly 0.45 to 1 ug underwent reverse transcription with random hexamers. TCRdb reanalysed the immunoSEQ multiplex PCR reads using MiXCR and keeps one entry per CDR3 protein. Of about 120,000 distinct CDR3 sequences in the sample, about nine tenths were seen once. Sequenced: CD4+ T cells from PBMCs. The origin of the receptors is a human donor in good health.

The chain has TRBV7-9 and TRBJ2-1; D uncertain. Trimming removed 5 bases from V and 2 bases from J, with 7 bases in between. This CDR3 spans 13 amino acids. Germline V gene sequence: CDR1 SEHNR, CDR2 FQNEAQ (reference sequence). Here the CDR3 DNA reads TGTGCCAGCAGCCCTAGTGCCTACAATGAGCAGTTCTTC. As protein: CASSPSAYNEQFF.

This chain connects TRBV7-3 to TRBJ1-1; 7 nucleotides align to TRBD1. The trim removed 4 bases at V and 6 bases at J, leaving 8 bases unmatched. The germline CDR1 and CDR2 sequences are SGHTA and FQGTGA. This CDR3 has 14 residues. The CDR3 is CASSSQGTSAEAFF. For the CDR3, the DNA is TGTGCCAGCAGCTCACAGGGGACGAGCGCTGAAGCTTTCTTT.

This clonotype was detected only once. This chain links TRBV20-1 with TRBJ2-3; the D gene could be TRBD1 or TRBD2 (5 bases each). Germline V lookup: CDR1 DFQATT, CDR2 SNEGSKA (reference sequence). This CDR3 is 16 amino acids long. The germline V and J ends were trimmed by 2 bases and 0 bases, with 15 bases remaining between them. The CDR3 coding sequence is TGCAGTGCTAGAACGGGACCTCCTATTAGCACAGATACGCAGTATTTT. Its protein product is CSARTGPPISTDTQYF.

This chain connects TRBV6-2 or TRBV6-3 to TRBJ2-7; TRBD2 aligns across 7 bases. V trimming: 8 bases; J trimming: 5 bases; junction bases outside the gene matches: 27. The CDR3 covers 19 residues. Per the germline V gene, CDR1 is MNHEY and CDR2 is SVGEGT. The CDR3 region is CASSPNRGSGNYGTHEQYF. The CDR3 nucleotides read TGTGCCAGCTCGCCTAATCGGGGGAGCGGGAACTATGGGACCCACGAGCAGTACTTC.

The V gene is TRBV12-3 or TRBV12-4, the J gene TRBJ1-5; 8 nucleotides agree with TRBD1. This CDR3 is built from 18 residues. V lost 5 bases and J lost 4; bases outside the gene matches: 16. CDR3 loop: CASSPLTGATIRNQPQHF. The CDR3 coding sequence is TGTGCCAGCAGTCCGTTGACAGGGGCAACTATCAGAAATCAGCCCCAGCATTTT.

The V call is TRBV20-1, the J call TRBJ1-1; D is ambiguous. The CDR3 is 11 amino acids. The V gene lost 4 bases and the J gene lost 7 bases, with 10 bases spanning the gap. Germline-derived CDR1 and CDR2 are DFQATT and SNEGSKA (reference sequence). CDR3 amino acids: CSATSFVEAFF. The CDR3 DNA reads as TGCAGTGCTACGAGTTTCGTTGAAGCTTTCTTT.

The gene calls are TRBV4-3 and TRBJ2-7; 8 bases line up with TRBD1. V lost 3 bases, J lost 6 bases, and 4 bases stayed unmatched. This CDR3 region has 13 residues. CDR1 is LGHNA, CDR2 YSLEER, per germline. Written as DNA, the CDR3 is TGCGCCAGCAGCCAGTCCACAGGGGGCGAGCAGTACTTC. Its protein is CASSQSTGGEQYF.

This clonotype has just one count. The V gene is TRBV3-1, the J gene TRBJ2-7; maybe TRBD2 (6 bases). Trimming cost V 0 bases and J 0 bases, with 15 bases left between them. The CDR3 sequence is 17 residues long. Germline lookup yields CDR1 LGHDT and CDR2 YNNKEL (reference sequence). The CDR3 DNA is TGTGCCAGCAGCCAAGATCTGGACGGGAGATCCTCCTACGAGCAGTACTTC. Its translation: CASSQDLDGRSSYEQYF.

In its sample, this clonotype was seen a few times. The rearrangement uses TRBV7-9 and TRBJ2-5; the match to TRBD2 covers 7 bases. The junction had 0 bases not matched to a gene; V was cut back by 0 bases and J by 2 bases. Per the germline V gene, CDR1 is SEHNR and CDR2 is FQNEAQ (reference sequence). The length of the CDR3 is 14 residues. CDR3: CASSLASGQETQYF. CDR3 in DNA: TGTGCCAGCAGCTTAGCTAGCGGGCAAGAGACCCAGTACTTC.

The J gene is TRBJ2-5, the V gene TRBV29-1; a possible D gene is TRBD1 (5 bases). CDR1 is SQVTM and CDR2 is ANQGSEA in the germline V gene. The CDR3 has 12 residues. V lost 6 bases, J lost 7 bases, and 15 bases lay in between. CDR3 sequence (DNA): TGCAGCGTCGGTCAGGGCGAAGGGACCCAGTACTTC. This encodes CSVGQGEGTQYF.

This clonotype was found a few times. The chain employs TRBV2 and TRBJ2-7, with D perhaps given as TRBD1 or TRBD2 (5 bases each). The CDR3 has 15 residues. CDR1 and CDR2 from the germline V gene are SNHLY and FYNNEI. Trimming took off 4 bases at V and 5 bases at J, with 18 bases between the two ends. The CDR3 spells CASSAETGGWDEQYF. CDR3 nucleotides: TGTGCCAGCAGTGCAGAGACTGGGGGTTGGGACGAGCAGTACTTC.

The CDR3 here is CSVVARRGQGPNYGYTF. As DNA, the CDR3 is TGCAGCGTTGTGGCTCGTAGGGGACAGGGCCCTAACTATGGCTACACCTTC. This rearrangement joins TRBV29-1 to TRBJ1-2; 9 nucleotides align to TRBD1. This CDR3 region has 17 residues. V shed 4 bases and J 0 bases; nucleotides not matched to a gene: 12. In germline, CDR1 is SQVTM, CDR2 ANQGSEA.

The rearrangement uses TRBV7-9 and TRBJ2-7, with D unclear. This CDR3 is built from 14 residues. The V gene lost 2 bases and the J gene lost 6 bases, with 14 bases spanning the gap. Germline values: CDR1 SEHNR, CDR2 FQNEAQ (reference sequence). CDR3 sequence reads: CASSLYREALEQYF. The CDR3 DNA sequence: TGTGCCAGCAGCTTATACAGAGAAGCTCTCGAGCAGTACTTC. Filled out from reference TRBV7-9 and TRBJ2-7, the complete variable domain reads DTGVSQNPRHKITKRGQNVTFRCDPISEHNRLYWYRQTLGQGPEFLTYFQNEAQLEKSRLLSDRFSAERPKGSFSTLEIQRTEQGDSAMYLCASSLYREALEQYFGPGTRLTVT.

The DNA for the CDR3 is TGTGCCAGCGTGGCTAGCGGGATTATTATTGATGAGCAGTTCTTC. Residues: CASVASGIIIDEQFF. The chain joins TRBV12-3 or TRBV12-4 to TRBJ2-1, with TRBD2 matching over 9 bases. The CDR3 length is 15 residues. With V trimmed by 8 bases and J by 8 bases, 13 bases remained unmatched.

The chain joins TRBV6-6 to TRBJ2-7; D is possibly TRBD1 (5 bases). V was trimmed by 6 bases and J by 5 bases, leaving 17 bases between them. The length of the CDR3 is 14 residues. Germline CDR1 is MNHNY and CDR2 is SVGAGI (reference sequence). The CDR3 reads CASRDLTVSDEQYF. CDR3 bases: TGTGCCAGCAGAGATCTGACAGTGTCTGACGAGCAGTACTTC.

This chain links TRBV5-4 with TRBJ1-1; 7 nucleotides match TRBD1. The germline V gene has CDR1 SGHNT and CDR2 YYREEE (reference sequence). The CDR3 runs 17 residues. V shed 7 bases and J 3 bases; nucleotides not matched to a gene: 18. CDR3 residues: CASPPPGYSGQDTEAFF. The CDR3 DNA follows: TGTGCCAGCCCGCCGCCCGGATATTCTGGACAGGACACTGAAGCTTTCTTT.

The J gene is TRBJ2-4, the V gene TRBV28, with D possibly TRBD1 on 5 matching bases. V lost 3 bases, J lost 7 bases, and 10 bases lay in between. The CDR3 consists of 13 residues. CDR1 and CDR2 from the germline V gene are MDHEN and SYDVKM. DNA of the CDR3: TGTGCCAGCAGTTTGGCAGGGCCGAACATTCAGTACTTC. It yields the protein CASSLAGPNIQYF.

The V and J genes are TRBV4-3 and TRBJ2-1; D is ambiguous. Trimming shortened V by 1 base and J by 0 bases, and 10 bases separated the two germline ends. The germline V gene encodes CDR1 LGHNA and CDR2 YSLEER. The CDR3 sequence is 16 residues long. Here the CDR3 reads CASSQVYHDSYNEQFF. The DNA of the CDR3 is TGCGCCAGCAGCCAAGTCTACCACGACTCCTACAATGAGCAGTTCTTC.

This clonotype was observed once. This chain joins TRBV7-2 and TRBJ2-1; TRBD2 is a possible D gene (6 bases). In germline, CDR1 is SGHTA, CDR2 FQGNSA. This CDR3 region has 15 residues. Trimming stripped 2 bases from V and 2 bases from J, with 10 bases between. This CDR3 reads CASSLLGSAYNEQFF. In DNA, the CDR3 is TGTGCCAGCAGCTTACTCGGGAGTGCCTACAATGAGCAGTTCTTC. Filled out from reference TRBV7-2 and TRBJ2-1, the complete variable domain reads GAGVSQSPSNKVTEKGKDVELRCDPISGHTALYWYRQSLGQGLEFLIYFQGNSAPDKSGLPSDRFSAERTGGSVSTLTIQRTQQEDSAVYLCASSLLGSAYNEQFFGPGTRLTVL.

J is TRBJ2-7 and V is TRBV12-3 or TRBV12-4, with D unclear. This CDR3 has 12 residues. The V end was cut by 6 bases, the J end by 3 bases, with 9 bases between. CDR3 nucleotide sequence: TGTGCCAGCAGCTCTAACTACTACGAGCAGTACTTC. Amino acids: CASSSNYYEQYF.

In DNA, the CDR3 is TGTGCCAGCAGCCTAGGGGGGCTAGCGGGGGGGCTGATGGGCCGCGAGCAGTACTTC. Its protein product is CASSLGGLAGGLMGREQYF. The chain is built from TRBV28 and TRBJ2-7; TRBD2 aligns across 12 bases. The V and J ends lost 6 bases and 6 bases, in that order; junction bases with no gene match: 21. The length of the CDR3 is 19 residues. Germline V gene data show CDR1 as MDHEN and CDR2 as SYDVKM.

The CDR3 spells CASSLELAGSVGELFF. The CDR3 region has the DNA TGTGCCAGCAGCTTAGAGCTAGCGGGGTCTGTCGGGGAGCTGTTTTTT. The V call is TRBV13, the J call TRBJ2-2; 9 nucleotides align to TRBD2. The CDR3 runs 16 residues. With V trimmed by 1 base and J by 7 bases, 7 bases remained unmatched. From germline, CDR1 is PRHDT and CDR2 FYEKMQ (reference sequence).

V usage is TRBV20-1 and J usage is TRBJ2-3, with 8 bases that match TRBD2. There are 16 residues in the CDR3. V lost 3 bases and J lost 4; bases outside the gene matches: 12. Per the germline V gene, CDR1 is DFQATT and CDR2 is SNEGSKA (reference sequence). Written as DNA, the CDR3 is TGCAGTGCTAGTCGACCGGGAGGGGTCGGAGCAGATACGCAGTATTTT. Translating gives CSASRPGGVGADTQYF.

The chain couples TRBV7-8 to TRBJ1-3; D perhaps matches TRBD1 (5 bases). The CDR3 consists of 15 residues. Germline CDR1 reads SGHVS; CDR2 reads FQNEAQ. V was clipped by 0 bases and J by 0 bases, with 6 bases between them. The CDR3 DNA reads as TGTGCCAGCAGCTTAGCTGACAGCTCTGGAAACACCATATATTTT. Translating gives CASSLADSSGNTIYF.

The chain combines TRBV20-1 with TRBJ2-1; 11 bases fit TRBD2. This CDR3 has 15 amino acids. After removal of 6 bases from V and 9 bases from J, the junction contained 13 bases not matched to a gene. CDR1 is DFQATT, CDR2 SNEGSKA, per germline (reference sequence). The CDR3 loop is CSADPASGRSGEQFF. CDR3 in DNA: TGCAGTGCCGACCCCGCTAGCGGGAGGTCGGGTGAGCAGTTCTTC.

The genes are TRBV30 and TRBJ1-2; D is undetermined. The CDR3 contains 16 residues. Germline CDR1 GTSNPN, CDR2 SVGIG (reference sequence). Trimming took 1 base from V and 0 from J, leaving 15 bases between them. The CDR3 loop is CAWSEVQVLANYGYTF. The CDR3 coding sequence is TGTGCCTGGAGTGAAGTCCAGGTGTTAGCTAACTATGGCTACACCTTC.